This is a list of T cell receptor beta chains from one sample in a study of identifying expanded T cells in peripheral blood. Generated by immunoSEQ multiplex PCR, the TCRdb table keeps only in-frame clones and is missing some. The sample records about 100,000 clones, around nine tenths being singletons. The sequenced sample was blood. These receptors all come from a person between 18 and 75 years old in good health. Both conserved end residues are part of each CDR3.

V: TRBV27
J: TRBJ1-1
CDR3: CASSLSPRDPVTEAFF

V: TRBV2
J: TRBJ2-5
CDR3: CASSPQRSEAPQYF

V: TRBV6-6
J: TRBJ1-2
CDR3: CASSLRDSYGYTF

V: TRBV11-2
J: TRBJ2-3
CDR3: CASTRLAGGFSDTQYF

V: TRBV27
J: TRBJ1-5
CDR3: CASRAAGGVHQPQHF

V: TRBV7-3
J: TRBJ1-2
CDR3: CASSPHGQGNYGYTF

V: TRBV6-1
J: TRBJ1-5
CDR3: CASSFDRADQPQHF

V: TRBV23-1
J: TRBJ2-5
CDR3: CASNTWAGWPQYF

V: TRBV19
J: TRBJ1-3
CDR3: CASTPGGSSGNTIYF

V: TRBV11-3
J: TRBJ2-3
CDR3: CASSLGTSGGGDTQYF

V: TRBV5-1
J: TRBJ2-3
CDR3: CASSDISTDTQYF

V: TRBV6-1
J: TRBJ1-5
CDR3: CASSDDFGPQHF

V: TRBV30
J: .
CDR3: CAWSGDRGVYEQYF

V: TRBV7-2
J: TRBJ1-1
CDR3: CASSTQNPNTEAFF

V: TRBV11-2
J: TRBJ1-1
CDR3: CASSLDRGVRAFF

V: TRBV4-1
J: TRBJ1-1
CDR3: CASSQGTGKTEAFF

V: TRBV6-6
J: TRBJ2-2
CDR3: CASIPAGVNTGELFF

V: TRBV9
J: TRBJ2-5
CDR3: CASNVFGGEETQYF

V: TRBV5-1
J: TRBJ2-3
CDR3: CASSGRLAGHTDTQYF

V: TRBV7-3
J: TRBJ2-3
CDR3: CASSIAGADTQYF

V: TRBV29-1
J: TRBJ1-5
CDR3: CSVDTGVGNQPQHF

V: TRBV18
J: TRBJ2-3
CDR3: CASSPSGGATDTQYF

V: TRBV30
J: TRBJ2-3
CDR3: CAWSLPPGAGKYF

V: TRBV29-1
J: TRBJ1-2
CDR3: CSVEEKGIGYGYTF

V: TRBV30
J: TRBJ2-5
CDR3: CALEYEVETQYF

V: TRBV6-6
J: TRBJ1-2
CDR3: CASSYLRTGFYGYTF

V: TRBV5-1
J: TRBJ2-3
CDR3: CASSLFSGIRSTDTQYF

V: TRBV29-1
J: TRBJ2-3
CDR3: CSVGHTTAITDTQYF

V: TRBV7-3
J: TRBJ2-1
CDR3: CASSQGLAGYNEQFF

V: TRBV5-6
J: TRBJ2-5
CDR3: CASSKTSGGAETQYF

V: TRBV7-2
J: TRBJ2-3
CDR3: CASSLSGRTTDTQYF

V: TRBV7-9
J: TRBJ2-1
CDR3: CASTSGRGEQFF

V: TRBV28
J: TRBJ2-5
CDR3: CASKQRGGRETQYF

V: TRBV9
J: TRBJ2-6
CDR3: CASSESDAGANVLTF

V: TRBV25-1
J: TRBJ1-5
CDR3: CASSEGTYSNQPQHF

V: TRBV27
J: TRBJ2-1
CDR3: CASSSASGRYNEQFF

V: TRBV19
J: TRBJ1-5
CDR3: CASTATGLGQPQHF

V: TRBV7-3
J: TRBJ2-1
CDR3: CASSLDSNNEQFF

V: TRBV7-9
J: TRBJ2-3
CDR3: CASSTAGADTQYF

V: TRBV11-2
J: TRBJ2-1
CDR3: CASSLDGSPTHNEQFF

V: TRBV30
J: TRBJ1-2
CDR3: CAWSVRGPIFGYTF

V: TRBV28
J: TRBJ2-5
CDR3: CASSSATGFIGKTQYF

V: TRBV6-6
J: TRBJ1-2
CDR3: CASRPGTAGGYGYTF

V: TRBV29-1
J: TRBJ1-2
CDR3: CSVERANYGYTF

V: TRBV30
J: TRBJ2-7
CDR3: CAWSVGGHPRSEQYF

V: TRBV29-1
J: TRBJ1-2
CDR3: CSVEAGTAIHGYTF

V: TRBV5-1
J: TRBJ1-1
CDR3: CASSLGPAGNTEAFF

V: TRBV11-2
J: TRBJ2-7
CDR3: CASSPPVVGYEQYF

V: TRBV7-8
J: TRBJ2-7
CDR3: CASSLPQGGSYEQYF

V: TRBV10-3
J: TRBJ2-3
CDR3: CAISEAGTSGVADTQYF

V: TRBV8-2
J: TRBJ2-6
CDR3: CGSLKITQSRANVLTF

V: TRBV5-1
J: TRBJ1-5
CDR3: CASSLEPGGNQPQHF

V: TRBV11-3
J: TRBJ2-3
CDR3: CASSLGLAGGPVNTQYF

V: TRBV4-1
J: TRBJ1-2
CDR3: CASSQDRANYGYTF

V: TRBV29-1
J: TRBJ1-2
CDR3: CSVEDPGDVTVGYTF

V: TRBV6-5
J: TRBJ2-7
CDR3: CASSPGGLYRDEQYF

V: TRBV29-1
J: TRBJ1-1
CDR3: CSGGQKNTEAFF